This passage covers 6 T cell receptor beta chains from one sample sequenced in a study of CD8 T cells in ankylosing spondylitis. Study results and caveats: Among TCR beta sequences, a motif of eight highly homologous variants appeared characteristic of ankylosing spondylitis blood.

TCRdb recomputed calls from the 5' RACE reads with MiXCR, one row per CDR3 protein. The sample records around 490,000 distinct CDR3 sequences, 5.3% being singletons. These receptors have no identified antigens. The sample comprised blood, either unsorted or a sorted T cell fraction (not recorded which). The receptors stem from a male donor with ankylosing spondylitis.

V gene TRBV19 combines with J gene TRBJ1-5; a possible D gene is TRBD1 (6 bases). V gave up 6 bases and J gave up 0 bases, with 12 bases separating them. From germline, CDR1 is LNHDA and CDR2 SQIVND (reference sequence). This CDR3 has 15 residues. CDR3 sequence reads: CASSNTGYSNQPQHF. CDR3 bases: TGTGCCAGTAGCAATACAGGGTATAGCAATCAGCCCCAGCATTTT.

This clonotype was observed at least ten times. The rearrangement joins TRBV18 to TRBJ2-7; 8 positions match TRBD1. V shed 2 bases and J 5 bases; nucleotides not matched to a gene: 8. There are 15 residues in the CDR3. The V gene's germline CDR1 is KGHSH and CDR2 LQKENI. The CDR3 is CASSPGDRRINEQYF. Written as DNA, the CDR3 is TGTGCCAGCTCACCAGGGGACAGGCGTATCAACGAGCAGTACTTC.

This clonotype occurred many times. The chain is built from TRBV4-2 and TRBJ1-2, with 8 bases identical to TRBD1. Germline V gives CDR1 LGHNA, CDR2 YNFKEQ. This CDR3 is 14 amino acids long. V trimming: 3 bases; J trimming: 5 bases; junction bases outside the gene matches: 5. The CDR3 DNA sequence: TGTGCCAGCAGCCACGACAGGGGCCCGTATGGCTACACCTTC. It encodes CASSHDRGPYGYTF.

The sample holds many counts of this clonotype. The gene calls are TRBV6-2 or TRBV6-3 and TRBJ2-7, with D possibly being TRBD2 (5 bases). Germline-derived CDR1 and CDR2 are MNHEY and SVGEGT. The CDR3 is 13 amino acids. Between the trimmed V and J ends, which lost 6 bases and 7 bases, there was a span of 16 bases. CDR3 DNA sequence: TGTGCCAGCAGACGGTCTTTAGCGAGTGAGCAGTACTTC. It is translated as CASRRSLASEQYF.

This clonotype showed up many times. The gene calls are TRBV20-1 and TRBJ2-5, with 8 positions matching TRBD1. After removal of 0 bases from V and 2 bases from J, the junction contained 2 bases not matched to a gene. This CDR3 contains 14 residues. Germline V lookup: CDR1 DFQATT, CDR2 SNEGSKA (reference sequence). CDR3 DNA sequence: TGCAGTGCTAGAGAGGACAGGGAGCAAGAGACCCAGTACTTC. Its translation: CSAREDREQETQYF.

This clonotype was observed at least ten times. The chain couples TRBV28 to TRBJ2-7, with D perhaps TRBD2 (5 bases). The germline CDR1 and CDR2 sequences are MDHEN and SYDVKM. V lost 3 bases, J lost 8 bases, and 14 bases lay in between. The CDR3 covers 13 residues. The CDR3 here is CASSFPGMEKQYF. The CDR3 DNA reads TGTGCCAGCAGTTTTCCCGGGATGGAGAAGCAGTACTTC.